Following are 5 T cell receptor beta chains from one sample sequenced in a study of T cell responses to AZD1222 COVID-19 vaccine. Produced via immunoSEQ multiplex PCR; TCRdb's table is partial and in-frame only. The sample carries 150,000 or so clones, approximately 91% recorded once. Sequencing was performed on peripheral blood, taken 28 days after the second AZD1222 dose. The receptors here all came from an adult who received the AZD1222 COVID-19 vaccine.

The chain's CDR3 is CASSPAELYEQYF. The CDR3 DNA reads as TGTGCCAGCAGTCCCGCGGAGTTGTACGAGCAGTACTTC. This chain uses TRBV28 with TRBJ2-7; D is ambiguous. The CDR3 has 13 amino acids. With 5 bases removed from V and 4 bases from J, the gap between germline ends came to 12 bases. From germline, CDR1 is MDHEN and CDR2 SYDVKM. Full variable domain (outside the CDR3, taken from reference TRBV28 and TRBJ2-7): DVKVTQSSRYLVKRTGEKVFLECVQDMDHENMFWYRQDPGLGLRLIYFSYDVKMKEKGDIPEGYSVSREKKERFSLILESASTNQTSMYLCASSPAELYEQYFGPGTRLTVT.

This chain joins TRBV9 and TRBJ2-2, with D hard to call. The CDR3 loop spans 14 amino acids. The germline V and J ends were trimmed by 0 bases and 6 bases, with 9 bases remaining between them. Germline CDR1 and CDR2: SGDLS and YYNGEE. The CDR3: CASSVAGAPGELFF. In nucleotides, the CDR3 is TGTGCCAGCAGCGTAGCTGGAGCTCCCGGGGAGCTGTTTTTT.

The chain recombines TRBV5-1 with TRBJ2-6; tentative D call: TRBD2 (6 bases). The V gene lost 2 bases and the J gene lost 0 bases, with 12 bases spanning the gap. The CDR3 extends over 17 amino acids. CDR1 and CDR2 from the germline V gene are SGHRS and YFSETQ. CDR3 residues: CASSFGGTSSGANVLTF. The CDR3 DNA follows: TGCGCCAGCAGCTTTGGCGGGACGAGCTCTGGGGCCAACGTCCTGACTTTC.

This sequence joins TRBV5-6 and TRBJ2-3; 8 bases line up with TRBD2. Germline V gene lookup returns CDR1 SGHDT and CDR2 YYEEEE. The trim removed 3 bases at V and 4 bases at J, leaving 4 bases unmatched. The CDR3 is 14 residues long. CDR3 residues: CASSSPGGADTQYF. CDR3 sequence (DNA): TGTGCCAGCAGCTCGCCCGGGGGGGCAGATACGCAGTATTTT. The whole variable domain, filled in from reference TRBV5-6 and TRBJ2-3, reads DAGVTQSPTHLIKTRGQQVTLRCSPKSGHDTVSWYQQALGQGPQFIFQYYEEEERQRGNFPDRFSGHQFPNYSSELNVNALLLGDSALYLCASSSPGGADTQYFGPGTRLTVL.

Turning to this clone: Its ends do not fully match the called genes, so a read error is possible. The chain is built from TRBV19 and TRBJ2-1; tentative D call: TRBD1 (6 bases). Germline loops: CDR1 LNHDA, CDR2 SQIVND (reference sequence). The length of the CDR3 is 11 residues. CDR3 loop: CASSLDREQFF. The CDR3, as DNA: TGTGCCAGTAGTCTAGACAGGGAGCAGTTCTTC.